Below are 20 T cell receptor beta chains sequenced from a single sample in a study of blood T cell repertoires in COVID-19. Clones were sequenced by immunoSEQ multiplex PCR, and TCRdb holds only the in-frame ones, with some missing. The table records some 200,000 clones, nearly 85% of them present only once. The sequencing sample was made of peripheral blood. The receptors originated from a woman aged 25 to 39 with COVID-19, enrolled during active disease.

This chain links TRBV5-4 with TRBJ2-1; 7 positions match TRBD1. The ends lost 0 bases at V and 9 bases at J; junction bases unmatched: 3. Germline CDR1 and CDR2: SGHNT and YYREEE (reference sequence). The CDR3 covers 13 residues. DNA of the CDR3: TGTGCCAGCAGCTTGGACAGGGGCGGTGAGCAGTTCTTC. It is translated as CASSLDRGGEQFF.

The chain couples TRBV5-1 to TRBJ2-7; 8 nucleotides line up with TRBD1. V gave up 5 bases and J gave up 3 bases; unmatched junction bases: 10. The CDR3 sequence is 15 residues long. In germline, CDR1 is SGHRS, CDR2 YFSETQ. CDR3 nucleotides: TGCGCCAGCAGGTCAGGACAGGGCCCTCTCTACGAGCAGTACTTC. As protein: CASRSGQGPLYEQYF.

V usage is TRBV6-5 and J usage is TRBJ1-2; TRBD1 matches at 8 bases. V shed 2 bases and J 3 bases; nucleotides not matched to a gene: 5. This CDR3 is 15 amino acids long. The germline V gene has CDR1 MNHEY and CDR2 SVGAGI. The CDR3 loop is CASSYTTGGDYGYTF. In nucleotides, the CDR3 is TGTGCCAGCAGTTACACAACAGGGGGGGACTATGGCTACACCTTC.

This clone came up once. The DNA of the CDR3 is TGTGCCAGCAGCGCTGTATCAGGGGGAAGTGAAAAACTGTTTTTT. Translated, it gives CASSAVSGGSEKLFF. The chain links TRBV5-6 to TRBJ1-4; 7 bases fit TRBD1. This CDR3 spans 15 amino acids. Trimming took 4 bases from V and 7 from J; bases not matched to a gene: 10. Germline V gene data show CDR1 as SGHDT and CDR2 as YYEEEE.

This clone showed up just a few times. This same CDR3 is encoded by further DNA sequences in the sample. The V gene is TRBV9, the J gene TRBJ2-2; D unclear. Germline V gene data show CDR1 as SGDLS and CDR2 as YYNGEE. Trimming left V 0 bases short and J 0 bases short, with 3 bases between. The CDR3 has 14 amino acids. The CDR3: CASSVAANTGELFF. The CDR3 DNA follows: TGTGCCAGCAGCGTAGCAGCGAACACCGGGGAGCTGTTTTTT.

This sequence joins TRBV6-6 and TRBJ2-5, with no clear D. The length of the CDR3 is 15 residues. Trimming stripped 2 bases from V and 2 bases from J, with 12 bases between. Looked up from germline, CDR1 is MNHNY and CDR2 is SVGAGI (reference sequence). CDR3 amino acids: CASSYADQQQETQYF. DNA for the CDR3: TGTGCCAGCAGTTACGCGGATCAGCAGCAAGAGACCCAGTACTTC.

This chain uses TRBV29-1 with TRBJ1-2; 9 nucleotides align to TRBD1. The CDR3 has 15 residues. V gave up 7 bases and J gave up 0 bases; unmatched junction bases: 9. CDR1 and CDR2 from the germline V gene are SQVTM and ANQGSEA. In DNA, the CDR3 is TGCAGCGCCAGGGACAGGGTGAGAGCTAACTATGGCTACACCTTC. As protein: CSARDRVRANYGYTF.

V and J are TRBV7-2 and TRBJ2-3; 9 bases agree with TRBD2. The ends lost 4 bases at V and 1 base at J; junction bases unmatched: 0. The CDR3 has 14 residues. Per the germline V gene, CDR1 is SGHTA and CDR2 is FQGNSA. In nucleotides, the CDR3 is TGTGCCAGCAGCTCTAGCGGGGGCACAGATACGCAGTATTTT. Protein product: CASSSSGGTDTQYF. Based on the CDR3 plus reference TRBV7-2 and TRBJ2-3, the full variable domain is GAGVSQSPSNKVTEKGKDVELRCDPISGHTALYWYRQSLGQGLEFLIYFQGNSAPDKSGLPSDRFSAERTGGSVSTLTIQRTQQEDSAVYLCASSSSGGTDTQYFGPGTRLTVL.

The rearrangement joins TRBV27 to TRBJ2-3, with D perhaps TRBD1 (7 bases). The germline V and J ends were trimmed by 0 bases and 4 bases, with 14 bases remaining between them. Germline CDR1 reads MNHEY; CDR2 reads SMNVEV (reference sequence). The CDR3 consists of 16 residues. The CDR3 DNA reads TGTGCCAGCAGTTTATCGGCAGGGGGAGGTGCAGATACGCAGTATTTT. It translates to CASSLSAGGGADTQYF.

The rearrangement uses TRBV5-5 and TRBJ2-7, with TRBD1 identical over 8 bases. The V and J ends lost 6 bases and 2 bases, in that order; junction bases with no gene match: 7. Germline lookup yields CDR1 SGHKS and CDR2 YYEKEE (reference sequence). This CDR3 region has 14 residues. The CDR3: CASTLGQGAYEQYF. In DNA form, the CDR3 reads TGTGCCAGCACCCTAGGACAGGGAGCCTACGAGCAGTACTTC.

This chain joins TRBV4-3 and TRBJ1-6; D is ambiguous. This CDR3 region has 13 residues. Looked up from germline, CDR1 is LGHNA and CDR2 is YSLEER. Between the trimmed V and J ends, which lost 3 bases and 7 bases, there was a span of 7 bases. The CDR3 DNA sequence: TGCGCCAGCAGCCAGTCTATGAATTCACCCCTCCACTTT. It is translated as CASSQSMNSPLHF.

This rearrangement joins TRBV4-2 to TRBJ2-3; D possibly corresponds to TRBD2 (5 bases). Germline-derived CDR1 and CDR2 are LGHNA and YNFKEQ. The CDR3 is 18 residues long. The ends were cut back, 1 base at V and 0 bases at J, with 17 bases in the middle. CDR3 nucleotides: TGTGCCAGCAGCCAAGGGCTCCACAGAGCGGATAGCACAGATACGCAGTATTTT. It is translated as CASSQGLHRADSTDTQYF.

This clone appeared a single time. The chain employs TRBV28 and TRBJ2-3; D unclear. The V end lost 4 bases, the J end lost 2 bases, and 13 bases lay between the germline ends. The CDR3 consists of 15 residues. CDR1 is MDHEN and CDR2 is SYDVKM in the germline V gene. The CDR3 loop reads CASSSPNRLTDTQYF. The CDR3 DNA reads TGTGCCAGCAGTTCCCCGAATCGACTCACAGATACGCAGTATTTT.

The chain links TRBV7-2 to TRBJ2-5, with D perhaps matching TRBD2 (6 bases). Trimming left V 1 base short and J 1 base short, with 13 bases between. This CDR3 has 16 amino acids. Germline V gene lookup returns CDR1 SGHTA and CDR2 FQGNSA. CDR3: CASSLVGGMAQETQYF. CDR3 in DNA: TGTGCCAGCAGCTTAGTCGGGGGAATGGCCCAAGAGACCCAGTACTTC.

V and J are TRBV30 and TRBJ2-5, with TRBD1 matching over 10 bases. Looked up from germline, CDR1 is GTSNPN and CDR2 is SVGIG (reference sequence). The trim removed 2 bases at V and 8 bases at J, leaving 11 bases unmatched. CDR3 length: 15 residues. Here the CDR3 DNA reads TGTGCCTGGAGTCCGGGGGACAGGGGTTTCGAAACCCAGTACTTC. Translation: CAWSPGDRGFETQYF.

This clone has just a few counts. V usage is TRBV24-1 and J usage is TRBJ1-2; 8 bases align to TRBD1. CDR3 length equals 15 residues. Germline trimming cut 6 bases from V and 4 bases from J; bases unmatched to any gene: 9. Per germline, CDR1 KGHDR and CDR2 SFDVKD. The DNA for the CDR3 is TGTGCCACCAGTTCCCCCGGGACAGGTCCCTATGGCTACACCTTC. This gives the protein CATSSPGTGPYGYTF.

The genes are TRBV10-3 and TRBJ1-2; D not resolved. Per the germline V gene, CDR1 is ENHRY and CDR2 is SYGVKD. The CDR3 has 15 amino acids. Trimming removed 3 bases from V and 0 bases from J, with 11 bases in between. The CDR3 DNA follows: TGTGCCATCAGTGACCCGGGTGAAGCTAACTATGGCTACACCTTC. Translated: CAISDPGEANYGYTF.

The V and J genes are TRBV2 and TRBJ2-5; 12 bases agree with TRBD2. CDR1 is SNHLY and CDR2 is FYNNEI in the germline V gene. V gave up 5 bases and J gave up 0 bases; unmatched junction bases: 7. The CDR3 is 17 residues long. CDR3: CASSTPRTSGNQETQYF. DNA of the CDR3: TGTGCCAGCAGTACGCCCCGGACTAGCGGGAACCAAGAGACCCAGTACTTC.

The chain recombines TRBV6-5 with TRBJ1-1, with 11 bases lining up with TRBD1. The CDR3 extends over 13 amino acids. With V trimmed by 6 bases and J by 10 bases, 7 bases remained unmatched. CDR1 and CDR2 (germline): MNHEY, SVGAGI. The CDR3 sequence: CASSPGQGARAFF. The CDR3 region has the DNA TGTGCCAGCAGCCCAGGACAGGGGGCTAGAGCTTTCTTT.

Only one count was recorded for this clone. The chain joins TRBV27 to TRBJ2-7, with 11 bases identical to TRBD1. The germline CDR1 and CDR2 sequences are MNHEY and SMNVEV (reference sequence). Trimming cost V 6 bases and J 5 bases; bases outside gene matches: 6. The CDR3 runs 14 residues. CDR3 sequence: CASSPGQGGHEQYF. CDR3 sequence (DNA): TGTGCCAGCAGCCCGGGACAGGGGGGCCACGAGCAGTACTTC.